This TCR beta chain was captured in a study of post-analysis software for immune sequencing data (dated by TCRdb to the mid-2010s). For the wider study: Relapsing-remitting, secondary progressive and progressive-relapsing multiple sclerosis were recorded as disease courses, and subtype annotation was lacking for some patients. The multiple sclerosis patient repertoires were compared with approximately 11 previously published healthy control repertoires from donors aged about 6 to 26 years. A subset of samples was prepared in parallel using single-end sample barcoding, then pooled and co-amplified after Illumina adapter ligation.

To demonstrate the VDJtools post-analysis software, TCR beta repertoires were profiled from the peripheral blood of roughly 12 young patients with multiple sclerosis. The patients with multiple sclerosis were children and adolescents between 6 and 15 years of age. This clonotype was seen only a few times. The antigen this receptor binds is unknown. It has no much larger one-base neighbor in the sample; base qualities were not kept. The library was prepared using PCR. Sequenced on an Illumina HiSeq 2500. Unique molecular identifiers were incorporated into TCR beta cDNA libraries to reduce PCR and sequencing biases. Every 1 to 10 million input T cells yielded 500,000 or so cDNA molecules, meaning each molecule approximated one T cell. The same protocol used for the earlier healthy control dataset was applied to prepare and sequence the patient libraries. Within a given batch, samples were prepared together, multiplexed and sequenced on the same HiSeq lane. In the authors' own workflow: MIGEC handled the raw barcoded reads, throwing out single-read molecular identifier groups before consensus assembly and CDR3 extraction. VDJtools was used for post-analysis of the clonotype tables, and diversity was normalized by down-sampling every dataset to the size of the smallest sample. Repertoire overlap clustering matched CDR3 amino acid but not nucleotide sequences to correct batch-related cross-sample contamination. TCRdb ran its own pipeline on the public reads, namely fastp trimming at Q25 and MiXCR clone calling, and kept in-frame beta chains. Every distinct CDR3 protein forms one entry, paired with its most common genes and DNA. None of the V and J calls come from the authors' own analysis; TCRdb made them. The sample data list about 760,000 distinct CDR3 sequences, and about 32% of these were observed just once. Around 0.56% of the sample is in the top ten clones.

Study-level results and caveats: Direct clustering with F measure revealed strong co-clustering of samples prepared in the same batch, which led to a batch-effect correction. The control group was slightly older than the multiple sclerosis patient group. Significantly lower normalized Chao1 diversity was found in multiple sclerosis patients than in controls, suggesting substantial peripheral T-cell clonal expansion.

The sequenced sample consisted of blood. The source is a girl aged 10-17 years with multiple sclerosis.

The DNA reads as follows: TGTGCCAGCAGTGCGGGAGCGGGGACCGGCACAGATACGCAGTATTTT. Translated, it gives CASSAGAGTGTDTQYF. The sequence links TRBV2 to TRBJ2-3; 7 of the junction bases match TRBD2. V has 4 bases trimmed and J has 1 base trimmed; junction bases matching no gene number 8. CDR1 SNHLY and CDR2 FYNNEI are derived from the germline V gene. The CDR3 spans 16 residues, from the cysteine through the phenylalanine. Only the CDR3 portion is preserved as DNA: 48 bases, with reading frame beginning at the first base.